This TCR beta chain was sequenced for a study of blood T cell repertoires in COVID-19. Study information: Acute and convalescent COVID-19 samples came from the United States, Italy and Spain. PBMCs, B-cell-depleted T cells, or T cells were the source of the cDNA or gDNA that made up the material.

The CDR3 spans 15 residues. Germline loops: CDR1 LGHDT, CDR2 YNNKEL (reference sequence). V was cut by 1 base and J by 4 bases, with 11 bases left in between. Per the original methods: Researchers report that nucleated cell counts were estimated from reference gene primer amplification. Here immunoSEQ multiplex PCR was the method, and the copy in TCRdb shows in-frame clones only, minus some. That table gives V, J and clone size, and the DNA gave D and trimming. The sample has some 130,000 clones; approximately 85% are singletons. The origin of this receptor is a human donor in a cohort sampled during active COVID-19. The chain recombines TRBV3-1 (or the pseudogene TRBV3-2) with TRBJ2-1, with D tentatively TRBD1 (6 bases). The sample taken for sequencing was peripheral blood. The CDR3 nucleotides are TGTGCCAGCAGCCAAGGGGGGCAGAGATACAATGAGCAGTTCTTC. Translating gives CASSQGGQRYNEQFF.